This T cell receptor (beta chain) was found in a study of T cells in Graves' hyperthyroidism and ophthalmopathy. V lost 3 bases, J lost 7 bases, and 10 bases stayed unmatched. The CDR3 length is 14 residues. Looked up from germline, CDR1 is DFQATT and CDR2 is SNEGSKA (reference sequence). This clonotype was seen at least ten times. RNA transcripts served as the template for amplifying TCR beta CDR3 regions. HTBI primers were employed in a first-round RT-PCR of the TCR CDR3. MiXCR, run by TCRdb on the multiplex PCR reads, gives a single entry per CDR3 protein. The sample records approximately 500,000 distinct CDR3 sequences, 46% being singletons.

The TCR originated in a woman in her late teens or twenties with Graves' hyperthyroidism. Specimen: peripheral blood or thyroid tissue (not recorded which). The chain employs TRBV20-1 and TRBJ2-7, with 9 bases that match TRBD2. The chain's CDR3 is CSARAGGPTSEQYF. The CDR3 nucleotides are TGCAGTGCTAGGGCGGGAGGGCCGACTTCTGAGCAGTACTTC.